The 28 T cell receptor beta chains below come from one sample, sequenced in a study of tumor-infiltrating lymphocytes in localized non-small cell lung cancer. The table came from immunoSEQ multiplex PCR; TCRdb's copy has only in-frame clones and leaves some out. The repertoire includes around 9,200 clones, 81% of them detected once, and about 9.4% sits in the top ten. Source material: uninvolved lung tissue not adjacent to the tumor. The receptors originated from a human donor with non-small cell lung cancer.

The J gene is TRBJ2-7, the V gene TRBV6-1; D is uncertain. Deletions cut 4 bases from V and 2 bases from J, with 9 bases between. Germline CDR1 is MNHNS and CDR2 is SASEGT. This CDR3 is 13 amino acids long. The CDR3: CASSVGSAYEQYF. CDR3 coding DNA: TGTGCCAGCAGTGTGGGATCGGCCTACGAGCAGTACTTC.

The CDR3 protein is CASSSHSPYEQYF. The CDR3 coding sequence is TGTGCCAGCAGTTCCCATTCCCCCTACGAGCAGTACTTC. This sequence joins TRBV28 and TRBJ2-7, with no clear D. CDR3 length: 13 amino acids. V lost 4 bases and J lost 2, with 9 bases in between. Per germline, CDR1 MDHEN and CDR2 SYDVKM.

V usage is TRBV5-6 and J usage is TRBJ1-5, with 9 bases lining up with TRBD1. The CDR3 runs 16 residues. Germline trimming cut 2 bases from V and 3 bases from J; bases unmatched to any gene: 6. Germline V gene sequence: CDR1 SGHDT, CDR2 YYEEEE. For the CDR3, the DNA is TGTGCCAGCAGCTTCACAGGGGGCGCGAACAATCAGCCCCAGCATTTT. Residues: CASSFTGGANNQPQHF.

The V call is TRBV18, the J call TRBJ2-3, with 10 bases lining up with TRBD1. The V gene's germline CDR1 is KGHSH and CDR2 LQKENI. J lost 1 base, V lost 6 bases, and 1 base had no gene match. This CDR3 comprises 14 residues. CDR3 in amino acids: CASSGTGGTDTQYF. CDR3 coding DNA: TGTGCCAGCTCGGGGACAGGGGGCACAGATACGCAGTATTTT.

This sequence joins TRBV19 and TRBJ1-2; maybe TRBD1 (6 bases). CDR1 is LNHDA, CDR2 SQIVND, per germline (reference sequence). Trimming left V 3 bases short and J 2 bases short, with 28 bases between. The length of the CDR3 is 20 residues. Written as DNA, the CDR3 is TGTGCCAGTAGTATGGACAGCGGGGGAAGTCCCTTTGGAGTCAACTATGGCTACACCTTC. It translates to CASSMDSGGSPFGVNYGYTF.

This clone occurred a few times. The rearrangement links TRBV10-3 to TRBJ2-1; tentatively, D is TRBD1 (5 bases). The V end was cut by 3 bases, the J end by 5 bases, with 5 bases between. This CDR3 contains 12 residues. In germline, CDR1 is ENHRY, CDR2 SYGVKD. The DNA for the CDR3 is TGTGCCATCAGTGACAGGGACAATGAGCAGTTCTTC. It specifies CAISDRDNEQFF.

This clone was seen more than once but under ten times. This rearrangement joins TRBV10-3 to TRBJ2-7; D is possibly TRBD1 (5 bases). Germline loops: CDR1 ENHRY, CDR2 SYGVKD. Deletions cut 2 bases from V and 3 bases from J, with 5 bases between. The CDR3 is 12 residues long. The CDR3 sequence is CAISEGHYEQYF. In nucleotides, the CDR3 is TGTGCCATCAGTGAGGGACACTACGAGCAGTACTTC.

V gene TRBV29-1 combines with J gene TRBJ2-3, with D possibly called TRBD1 or TRBD2 (6 bases each). Germline CDR1 reads SQVTM; CDR2 reads ANQGSEA. Trimming removed 7 bases from V and 4 bases from J, with 18 bases in between. The CDR3 spans 14 residues. The CDR3 DNA reads as TGCAGCGCCGGAGGGGGTGCAGCACCAGATACGCAGTATTTT. Translated, it gives CSAGGGAAPDTQYF.

This rearrangement joins TRBV5-1 to TRBJ2-2; D possibly corresponds to TRBD2 (6 bases). The CDR3 has 17 amino acids. The germline gives CDR1 SGHRS, CDR2 YFSETQ. The germline V and J ends were trimmed by 0 bases and 2 bases, with 14 bases remaining between them. The CDR3: CASSLEKGGANTGELFF. The CDR3 DNA reads as TGCGCCAGCAGCTTGGAGAAAGGCGGGGCCAACACCGGGGAGCTGTTTTTT.

This clone was seen a few times. V usage is TRBV11-2 and J usage is TRBJ2-2; TRBD2 might be the D (6 bases). The V end lost 4 bases, the J end lost 2 bases, and 14 bases lay between the germline ends. CDR3 length: 16 amino acids. Germline V lookup: CDR1 SGHAT, CDR2 FQNNGV. The DNA of the CDR3 is TGTGCCAGCAGCTCGGGGGTTAGTAGAAACACCGGGGAGCTGTTTTTT. It codes for CASSSGVSRNTGELFF.

This chain uses TRBV7-3 with TRBJ2-3; D possibly corresponds to TRBD2 (6 bases). The germline V gene encodes CDR1 SGHTA and CDR2 FQGTGA. The CDR3 length is 15 residues. The ends were cut back, 6 bases at V and 8 bases at J, with 21 bases in the middle. The CDR3 bases are TGTGCCAGCAGTTACGTGGGGGGAGGCCGAGGTACGCAGTATTTT. Translation gives CASSYVGGGRGTQYF.

In its sample, this clone was seen once. This chain links TRBV28 with TRBJ2-2; weak D call: TRBD1 (7 bases). Germline lookup yields CDR1 MDHEN and CDR2 SYDVKM. The CDR3 has 17 residues. Trimming left V 6 bases short and J 3 bases short, with 20 bases between. The CDR3 DNA sequence: TGTGCCAGCAGCCCAGGGGGGTTTACGCGGGACACCGGGGAGCTGTTTTTT. As protein: CASSPGGFTRDTGELFF.

The chain recombines TRBV18 with TRBJ2-4, with D perhaps given as TRBD1 or TRBD2 (6 bases each). V was pared by 2 bases and J by 6 bases, with 14 bases between. Germline values: CDR1 KGHSH, CDR2 LQKENI. CDR3 length: 15 amino acids. The CDR3 region is CASSPNGGNGNIQYF. As DNA, the CDR3 is TGTGCCAGCTCACCAAACGGGGGCAATGGAAACATTCAGTACTTC. The full variable domain, in which reference TRBV18 and TRBJ2-4 provide the parts outside the CDR3, is NAGVMQNPRHLVRRRGQEARLRCSPMKGHSHVYWYRQLPEEGLKFMVYLQKENIIDESGMPKERFSAEFPKEGPSILRIQQVVRGDSAAYFCASSPNGGNGNIQYFGAGTRLSVL.

This chain links TRBV10-1 with TRBJ1-1; perhaps TRBD1 as D (6 bases). CDR3 length: 13 amino acids. Germline V CDR1 and CDR2: WNHNN, SYGVQD (reference sequence). V was trimmed by 3 bases and J by 2 bases, leaving 7 bases between them. Here the CDR3 DNA reads TGCGCCAGCAGTGACAGGGGAAACACTGAAGCTTTCTTT. Its translation: CASSDRGNTEAFF.

This clone was recorded once. The V and J genes are TRBV7-9 and TRBJ2-5; the match to TRBD2 covers 10 bases. Germline trimming cut 1 base from V and 2 bases from J; bases unmatched to any gene: 4. The CDR3 runs 16 residues. Germline V gene lookup returns CDR1 SEHNR and CDR2 FQNEAQ (reference sequence). The DNA for the CDR3 is TGTGCCAGCAGCTTAGGGCTAGCGGGAGCTCAAGAGACCCAGTACTTC. Amino acids: CASSLGLAGAQETQYF.

The gene calls are TRBV19 and TRBJ1-2; 7 bases are a match to TRBD1. The CDR3 consists of 12 residues. The J segment lost 4 bases and the V segment lost 7 bases, leaving 3 bases of the junction unmatched. Germline-derived CDR1 and CDR2 are LNHDA and SQIVND (reference sequence). Here the CDR3 DNA reads TGTGCCAGTACTCACAGGGGCTATGGCTACACCTTC. It translates to CASTHRGYGYTF. Supplemented by reference TRBV19 and TRBJ1-2, the full variable domain reads DGGITQSPKYLFRKEGQNVTLSCEQNLNHDAMYWYRQDPGQGLRLIYYSQIVNDFQKGDIAEGYSVSREKKESFPLTVTSAQKNPTAFYLCASTHRGYGYTFGSGTRLTVV.

This clone appeared once. The chain employs TRBV28 and TRBJ1-2; the D gene is possibly TRBD1 (5 bases). The CDR3 extends over 14 amino acids. Between the trimmed V and J ends, which lost 1 base and 6 bases, there was a span of 12 bases. Germline V gene sequence: CDR1 MDHEN, CDR2 SYDVKM. CDR3 DNA sequence: TGTGCCAGCAGTTTATTCTCCAGGGCGGATGGCTACACCTTC. Translating it yields CASSLFSRADGYTF.

This chain connects TRBV7-9 to TRBJ2-2; D unclear. V was trimmed by 6 bases and J by 7 bases, leaving 15 bases between them. CDR3 length: 14 amino acids. In germline, CDR1 is SEHNR, CDR2 FQNEAQ (reference sequence). CDR3 DNA: TGTGCCAGCAGACACCGTTTTATGAACGGGGAGCTGTTTTTT. Translated: CASRHRFMNGELFF.

This chain uses TRBV6-1 with TRBJ1-1, with 7 bases that match TRBD1. CDR3 size: 14 residues. With 5 bases clipped from V and 1 base from J, the junction kept 4 bases outside the gene matches. Looked up from germline, CDR1 is MNHNS and CDR2 is SASEGT. The CDR3 region is CASSSQGGNTEAFF. The CDR3 DNA follows: TGTGCCAGCAGTTCGCAGGGGGGGAACACTGAAGCTTTCTTT.

Worth noting for this clone: Other DNA sequences in this sample translate to the same CDR3. This rearrangement joins TRBV7-6 to TRBJ1-1; D unresolved. Germline V CDR1 and CDR2: SGHVS, FNYEAQ. V was clipped by 1 base and J by 5 bases, with 8 bases between them. This CDR3 region has 13 residues. The chain's CDR3 is CASSLGPRTEAFF. The CDR3 DNA follows: TGTGCCAGCAGCTTAGGGCCGAGGACTGAAGCTTTCTTT.

This clone has a handful of counts. This chain uses TRBV6-5 with TRBJ2-3; 8 bases are a match to TRBD1. Germline-derived CDR1 and CDR2 are MNHEY and SVGAGI. This CDR3 spans 15 amino acids. Trimming at V came to 0 bases and at J to 3 bases, leaving 2 bases not matched to a gene. The CDR3 bases are TGTGCCAGCAGTTACTCGGGACAGGTGACAGATACGCAGTATTTT. Translated, it gives CASSYSGQVTDTQYF.

CDR3 bases: TGTGCCAGCAGCTCCGGGACTAGCGGGGCAGATACGCAGTATTTT. Amino acids: CASSSGTSGADTQYF. This sequence joins TRBV7-7 and TRBJ2-3; 13 bases agree with TRBD2. The V and J ends lost 4 bases and 4 bases, in that order; junction bases with no gene match: 2. The CDR3 loop spans 15 amino acids. Germline V lookup: CDR1 SSHAT, CDR2 FNYEAQ (reference sequence).

The chain has TRBV4-1 and TRBJ1-5, with 8 bases that match TRBD1. The junction had 4 bases not matched to a gene; V was cut back by 0 bases and J by 6 bases. From germline, CDR1 is MGHRA and CDR2 YSYEKL. This CDR3 is 15 amino acids long. The CDR3 is CASSQERQGIQPQHF. The CDR3 region has the DNA TGCGCCAGCAGCCAAGAAAGACAGGGGATTCAGCCCCAGCATTTT.

The chain combines TRBV6-9 with TRBJ2-2, with 8 positions matching TRBD1. The CDR3 length is 18 residues. Germline V gene data show CDR1 as MNHGY and CDR2 as SVAAGI. Losses at the gene ends were 9 bases for V and 3 bases for J; bases not matched to a gene: 18. Here the CDR3 reads CAREGQGWSSRYTGELFF. The CDR3 region has the DNA TGTGCCAGGGAAGGACAGGGATGGTCTTCGAGGTACACCGGGGAGCTGTTTTTT.

The V call is TRBV28, the J call TRBJ1-1, with 7 bases matching TRBD1. With V trimmed by 5 bases and J by 5 bases, 5 bases remained unmatched. The CDR3 sequence is 13 residues long. Germline assignment: CDR1 MDHEN and CDR2 SYDVKM. The CDR3 sequence is CASSPGGGTEAFF. For the CDR3, the DNA is TGTGCCAGCAGTCCAGGGGGAGGTACTGAAGCTTTCTTT.

This rearrangement joins TRBV11-2 to TRBJ1-5; D remains unclear. Trimming took 0 bases from V and 3 from J, leaving 9 bases between them. The CDR3 spans 15 residues. The V gene's germline CDR1 is SGHAT and CDR2 FQNNGV. CDR3 in amino acids: CASSLDPGYNQPQHF. Written as DNA, the CDR3 is TGTGCCAGCAGCTTAGATCCAGGATACAATCAGCCCCAGCATTTT.

This clone has just one count. This chain joins TRBV7-2 and TRBJ2-1, with TRBD2 identical over 10 bases. Trimming cost V 1 base and J 13 bases; bases outside gene matches: 7. The CDR3 extends over 14 amino acids. Germline V gene data show CDR1 as SGHTA and CDR2 as FQGNSA. DNA for the CDR3: TGTGCCAGCAGCTTAGATAAGAGCGGGAGGGCCCAGTTCTTC. Its translation: CASSLDKSGRAQFF.

This chain links TRBV5-6 with TRBJ2-3; 7 positions agree with TRBD1. V shed 7 bases, J shed 0 bases, and the junction held 11 bases outside the gene matches. The CDR3 has 16 residues. Germline CDR1 reads SGHDT; CDR2 reads YYEEEE. The CDR3 sequence is CASETGAEWSTDTQYF. As DNA, the CDR3 is TGTGCCAGCGAAACAGGGGCAGAGTGGAGCACAGATACGCAGTATTTT.